These 28 T cell receptor beta chains were sequenced from one sample in a study of cytomegalovirus exposure and HLA in healthy donors. PCR involved 60 Vbeta and 13 Jbeta primers. Libraries were prepared by immunoSEQ multiplex PCR; TCRdb keeps only in-frame clonotypes and omits some of them. The repertoire holds some 150,000 clones, with approximately 78% as singletons. The source material was PBMCs. These receptors were obtained from a man aged 35-49 years in good health and CMV-seropositive.

The chain links TRBV2 to TRBJ2-5; D is possibly TRBD2 (5 bases). There are 13 residues in the CDR3. CDR1 is SNHLY and CDR2 is FYNNEI in the germline V gene. Between the trimmed V and J ends, which lost 6 bases and 3 bases, there was a span of 11 bases. CDR3 sequence reads: CASRAADKETQYF. The CDR3 DNA follows: TGTGCCAGCAGGGCAGCGGATAAAGAGACCCAGTACTTC.

The rearrangement uses TRBV6-1 and TRBJ2-7; possible D gene TRBD1, 5 bases. Trimming took 3 bases from V and 2 from J, leaving 11 bases between them. Germline CDR1 MNHNS, CDR2 SASEGT. The CDR3 is made up of 14 amino acids. In nucleotides, the CDR3 is TGTGCCAGCAGTGATCCAGGGCCCCCCTACGAGCAGTACTTC. Its translation: CASSDPGPPYEQYF.

This clone was counted a single time. The V call is TRBV2, the J call TRBJ2-7; D remains ambiguous. The V gene's germline CDR1 is SNHLY and CDR2 FYNNEI. Trimming pared 7 bases from V and 1 base from J, leaving 8 bases between. The CDR3 runs to 12 residues. CDR3 in amino acids: CASIVQSYEQYF. The CDR3 DNA sequence: TGTGCCAGCATCGTCCAGTCCTACGAGCAGTACTTC.

The chain joins TRBV11-2 to TRBJ2-7, with TRBD1 matching 7 bases. The trim removed 4 bases at V and 7 bases at J, leaving 10 bases unmatched. The CDR3 contains 14 residues. The germline V gene has CDR1 SGHAT and CDR2 FQNNGV. CDR3 DNA: TGTGCCAGCAGCTCAAACAGGGGTCTAGGGGAGCAGTACTTC. As protein: CASSSNRGLGEQYF.

The chain recombines TRBV28 with TRBJ2-7, with D uncertain. This CDR3 is 14 amino acids long. V shed 5 bases and J shed 3 bases, with 14 bases lying between them. Looked up from germline, CDR1 is MDHEN and CDR2 is SYDVKM. CDR3 loop: CASSPKYSRYEQYF. CDR3 sequence (DNA): TGTGCCAGCAGTCCTAAATACTCCCGCTACGAGCAGTACTTC.

The chain is built from TRBV7-6 and TRBJ2-2; 12 bases map to TRBD2. Germline CDR1 is SGHVS and CDR2 is FNYEAQ. V shed 5 bases, J shed 3 bases, and the junction held 4 bases outside the gene matches. The CDR3 totals 16 residues. The CDR3 coding sequence is TGTGCCAGCAGCCCTCTAGCGGGAGGGTACACCGGGGAGCTGTTTTTT. Translated: CASSPLAGGYTGELFF.

J is TRBJ1-1 and V is TRBV27; D is perhaps TRBD1 (6 bases). Germline values: CDR1 MNHEY, CDR2 SMNVEV (reference sequence). V was trimmed by 6 bases and J by 1 base, leaving 6 bases between them. The CDR3 loop spans 12 amino acids. The CDR3 sequence is CASRDRNTEAFF. CDR3 sequence (DNA): TGTGCCAGCAGGGACAGGAACACTGAAGCTTTCTTT.

The chain combines TRBV6-1 with TRBJ2-2; 9 bases are shared with TRBD2. Germline CDR1 reads MNHNS; CDR2 reads SASEGT. The J segment lost 1 base and the V segment lost 6 bases, leaving 3 bases of the junction unmatched. The CDR3 totals 15 residues. The CDR3 DNA is TGTGCCAGCAGATTAGCGGGGGTGAACACCGGGGAGCTGTTTTTT. Amino acids: CASRLAGVNTGELFF.

CDR3 sequence reads: CASSEQISGANVLTF. CDR3 DNA sequence: TGTGCCAGCAGCGAACAGATCTCTGGGGCCAACGTCCTGACTTTC. The chain links TRBV9 to TRBJ2-6; D call uncertain. Between the trimmed V and J ends, which lost 3 bases and 0 bases, there was a span of 7 bases. CDR1 and CDR2 (germline): SGDLS, YYNGEE. This CDR3 is 15 amino acids long.

The chain joins TRBV5-1 to TRBJ1-2; TRBD1 might be the D (6 bases). The germline V and J ends were trimmed by 6 bases and 4 bases, with 10 bases remaining between them. The CDR3 has 12 amino acids. Germline CDR1 reads SGHRS; CDR2 reads YFSETQ. The CDR3 is CASKDSPYGYTF. The CDR3, as DNA: TGCGCCAGCAAGGACAGTCCCTATGGCTACACCTTC.

The rearrangement uses TRBV2 and TRBJ1-2, with 7 bases fitting TRBD1. CDR1 SNHLY and CDR2 FYNNEI come from the germline V gene. J gave up 6 bases and V 2 bases, and 6 bases lay outside the gene matches. This CDR3 region has 14 residues. The CDR3 DNA is TGTGCCAGCAGTGAATGGCAGGGGGGCCATGGCTACACCTTC. Translated: CASSEWQGGHGYTF.

The chain uses TRBV5-1 and TRBJ1-4, with D possibly being TRBD1 (5 bases). CDR1 is SGHRS and CDR2 is YFSETQ in the germline V gene. V was trimmed by 0 bases and J by 6 bases, leaving 9 bases between them. The CDR3 covers 14 residues. CDR3 sequence reads: CASSLAGFDEKLFF. CDR3 coding DNA: TGCGCCAGCAGCTTGGCAGGGTTTGATGAAAAACTGTTTTTT. Supplemented by reference TRBV5-1 and TRBJ1-4, the full variable domain reads KAGVTQTPRYLIKTRGQQVTLSCSPISGHRSVSWYQQTPGQGLQFLFEYFSETQRNKGNFPGRFSGRQFSNSRSEMNVSTLELGDSALYLCASSLAGFDEKLFFGSGTQLSVL.

This chain connects TRBV20-1 to TRBJ2-3, with D unresolved. Trimming took off 3 bases at V and 6 bases at J, with 7 bases between the two ends. CDR3 size: 11 residues. Germline V gene sequence: CDR1 DFQATT, CDR2 SNEGSKA (reference sequence). In nucleotides, the CDR3 is TGCAGTGCTAGTTCAGTGGATACGCAGTATTTT. It encodes CSASSVDTQYF.

The chain employs TRBV6-5 and TRBJ2-1; 8 nucleotides line up with TRBD1. V shed 6 bases, J shed 0 bases, and the junction held 4 bases outside the gene matches. Germline CDR1 reads MNHEY; CDR2 reads SVGAGI. The CDR3 is 15 residues long. CDR3 DNA: TGTGCCAGCAGAGCAGACAGGGGCTCCTACAATGAGCAGTTCTTC. It is translated as CASRADRGSYNEQFF.

The chain is built from TRBV6-6 and TRBJ2-3; D gene unclear. The CDR3 loop spans 15 amino acids. Germline V gene sequence: CDR1 MNHNY, CDR2 SVGAGI (reference sequence). Trimming shortened V by 2 bases and J by 5 bases, and 14 bases separated the two germline ends. The CDR3 sequence is CASSYVWNSGDTQYF. For the CDR3, the DNA is TGTGCCAGCAGTTACGTTTGGAATTCGGGAGATACGCAGTATTTT.

This clone came up a few times. At one of its ends the junction is not consistent with the germline gene, which may arise from a read error. This sequence joins TRBV7-9 and TRBJ2-1, with TRBD2 identical over 11 bases. Germline assignment: CDR1 SEHNR and CDR2 FQNEAQ (reference sequence). The CDR3 spans 15 residues. The CDR3 reads CSSSPALAGAPEQFF. Here the CDR3 DNA reads TGTTCCAGCAGCCCTGCACTAGCGGGAGCTCCTGAGCAGTTCTTC. The complete variable domain, with remaining parts taken from reference TRBV7-9 and TRBJ2-1, reads DTGVSQNPRHKITKRGQNVTFRCDPISEHNRLYWYRQTLGQGPEFLTYFQNEAQLEKSRLLSDRFSAERPKGSFSTLEIQRTEQGDSAMYLCSSSPALAGAPEQFFGPGTRLTVL.

A single count supports this clone. The CDR3 DNA follows: TGTGCCAGCAGCTTGGGGTCACCAGGGGGCACAGATACGCAGTATTTT. Protein sequence: CASSLGSPGGTDTQYF. The rearrangement uses TRBV7-4 and TRBJ2-3; possible D gene TRBD1, 6 bases. The CDR3 covers 16 residues. Germline V CDR1 and CDR2: SGHVT, SQSDAQ. V dropped 3 bases and J dropped 1 base, with 14 bases sitting between them. Full variable domain (rest looked up from reference TRBV7-4 and TRBJ2-3): GAGVSQSPRYKVAKRGRDVALRCDSISGHVTLYWYRQTLGQGSEVLTYSQSDAQRDKSGRPSGRFSAERPERSVSTLKIQRTEQGDSAVYLCASSLGSPGGTDTQYFGPGTRLTVL.

The rearrangement links TRBV7-2 to TRBJ1-5; the D is unclear. The CDR3 totals 16 residues. Germline loops: CDR1 SGHTA, CDR2 FQGNSA. V was pared by 3 bases and J by 3 bases, with 15 bases between. CDR3 coding DNA: TGTGCCAGCAGCTTTCGGAATGACATTTCCAATCAGCCCCAGCATTTT. Protein: CASSFRNDISNQPQHF. Combining the CDR3 with reference TRBV7-2 and TRBJ1-5 gives the whole variable domain GAGVSQSPSNKVTEKGKDVELRCDPISGHTALYWYRQSLGQGLEFLIYFQGNSAPDKSGLPSDRFSAERTGGSVSTLTIQRTQQEDSAVYLCASSFRNDISNQPQHFGDGTRLSIL.

This clone was counted between two and nine times. V and J are TRBV30 and TRBJ2-2; D uncertain. The length of the CDR3 is 13 residues. Trimming left V 4 bases short and J 1 base short, with 7 bases between. CDR1 is GTSNPN and CDR2 is SVGIG in the germline V gene (reference sequence). CDR3 sequence reads: CAWKQRNTGELFF. CDR3 DNA sequence: TGTGCCTGGAAACAGAGGAACACCGGGGAGCTGTTTTTT.

The rearrangement uses TRBV30 and TRBJ1-4; 8 nucleotides match TRBD1. The CDR3 is made up of 11 amino acids. Germline assignment: CDR1 GTSNPN and CDR2 SVGIG (reference sequence). V was clipped by 4 bases and J by 14 bases; unmatched bases: 6. The CDR3 is CAWNQGASLFF. In nucleotides, the CDR3 is TGTGCCTGGAACCAGGGGGCATCGCTGTTTTTT.

The CDR3 loop reads CASSPEGREETQYF. The CDR3, as DNA: TGTGCCAGCAGCCCCGAGGGGAGGGAAGAGACCCAGTACTTC. V gene TRBV5-6 combines with J gene TRBJ2-5; 7 positions agree with TRBD2. The length of the CDR3 is 14 residues. Germline CDR1 is SGHDT and CDR2 is YYEEEE. Trimming cost V 4 bases and J 3 bases; bases outside gene matches: 6. The whole variable domain, remainder taken from reference TRBV5-6 and TRBJ2-5, is DAGVTQSPTHLIKTRGQQVTLRCSPKSGHDTVSWYQQALGQGPQFIFQYYEEEERQRGNFPDRFSGHQFPNYSSELNVNALLLGDSALYLCASSPEGREETQYFGPGTRLLVL.

Only one count was recorded for this clone. The V and J genes are TRBV5-1 and TRBJ2-2, with 7 bases identical to TRBD2. V was clipped by 1 base and J by 1 base; unmatched bases: 1. CDR3 length: 15 amino acids. Looked up from germline, CDR1 is SGHRS and CDR2 is YFSETQ. CDR3: CASSLTGGNTGELFF. In nucleotides, the CDR3 is TGCGCCAGCAGCTTGACGGGAGGGAACACCGGGGAGCTGTTTTTT.

This clone was detected a few times. The chain recombines TRBV4-1 with TRBJ1-5; D unresolved. The germline CDR1 and CDR2 sequences are MGHRA and YSYEKL. V lost 0 bases and J lost 0, with 6 bases in between. The CDR3 contains 15 residues. CDR3 protein: CASSQDPYSNQPQHF. CDR3 nucleotide sequence: TGCGCCAGCAGCCAAGATCCTTATAGCAATCAGCCCCAGCATTTT.

The rearrangement links TRBV10-3 to TRBJ2-1; a weak D match, TRBD1 (5 bases). Trimming cost V 6 bases and J 10 bases, with 10 bases left between them. CDR3 length: 11 amino acids. The germline CDR1 and CDR2 sequences are ENHRY and SYGVKD. Here the CDR3 DNA reads TGTGCCATCAGGTTAGACAGAGAGCAGTTCTTC. This translates into CAIRLDREQFF.

CDR3: CASSPPTSGGTDTQYF. The CDR3 bases are TGTGCCAGCAGCCCGCCGACTAGCGGGGGCACAGATACGCAGTATTTT. This rearrangement joins TRBV9 to TRBJ2-3; 11 bases agree with TRBD2. Germline CDR1 reads SGDLS; CDR2 reads YYNGEE. With V trimmed by 4 bases and J by 1 base, 5 bases remained unmatched. This CDR3 has 16 amino acids.

As regards this clone: Compared with germline, one end of the junction differs, possibly owing to a read error. The chain links TRBV7-9 to TRBJ2-7, with 11 bases aligning to TRBD2. CDR1 is SEHNR and CDR2 is FQNEAQ in the germline V gene (reference sequence). The CDR3 consists of 15 residues. CDR3: CSSSYGTSGRNEQYF. CDR3 in DNA: TGTTCCAGCAGCTATGGGACTAGCGGTAGAAATGAGCAGTACTTC.

The chain is built from TRBV9 and TRBJ2-1; 8 positions match TRBD2. The junction had 10 bases not matched to a gene; V was cut back by 4 bases and J by 7 bases. The CDR3 runs 15 residues. From germline, CDR1 is SGDLS and CDR2 YYNGEE. CDR3 region: CASSPTSGRGNEQFF. The CDR3 nucleotides read TGTGCCAGCAGCCCCACGAGCGGGAGAGGGAATGAGCAGTTCTTC.

The V gene is TRBV14, the J gene TRBJ1-1; D gene unclear. V lost 2 bases, J lost 1 base, and 8 bases lay in between. Germline CDR1 SGHDN, CDR2 FVKESK. The CDR3 is 14 residues long. DNA of the CDR3: TGTGCCAGCAGCCAAAGACACCCGAACACTGAAGCTTTCTTT. This sequence encodes CASSQRHPNTEAFF.